This T cell receptor beta chain was sequenced during a study of blood T cell repertoires in COVID-19. Study-level information: Acute-phase and convalescent COVID-19 samples originated in the United States, Italy and Spain. The analysed material was cDNA or gDNA that came from T cells, B-cell-depleted T cells, or PBMCs.

V gave up 9 bases and J gave up 0 bases, with 8 bases separating them. The CDR3 consists of 12 residues. From germline, CDR1 is ENHRY and CDR2 SYGVKD. Per the study methods: Estimation of nucleated cell counts relied on the amplification of reference gene primers. Method: immunoSEQ multiplex PCR; TCRdb's copy keeps in-frame clones and lacks some. V, J and clone size reflect that table, while D and trimming were determined from the DNA. Seen here are some 250,000 clones, approximately 82% observed once, and the top ten hold roughly 3.1%. Sequencing used peripheral blood. The rearrangement joins TRBV10-3 to TRBJ1-2; D call uncertain. The TCR originated in a woman younger than 30 with acute or convalescent COVID-19. This CDR3 reads CAIRASNYGYTF. In DNA form, the CDR3 reads TGTGCCATTAGAGCCTCTAACTATGGCTACACCTTC.